This T cell receptor (beta chain) was sequenced for a study of cytomegalovirus exposure and HLA in healthy donors. Study results and caveats: In vitro checks showed that a few CMV-associated chains really do target CMV antigens. Roughly uniform sequencing depth across donors was assumed, possibly incorrectly. In an earlier analysis, most TCR beta V segments were productive about 90% or about 30% of the time. A later analysis found most CMV-associated TCR beta chains apparently HLA-restricted.

The PCR had 60 Vbeta and 13 Jbeta primers. Measured with immunoSEQ multiplex PCR; TCRdb has only the in-frame clones, and not every one. The sample has some 120,000 clones; roughly 80% are singletons. Note on this clone: Its antigen is as yet unknown.

The CDR3 sequence is 13 residues long. Trimming pared 4 bases from V and 1 base from J, leaving 8 bases between. Germline CDR1 SGDLS, CDR2 YYNGEE. The genes are TRBV9 and TRBJ1-2, with a tentative D call TRBD1 (5 bases). The sequence came from a man aged 30 to 39 in good health and CMV-seronegative. Sequenced input: PBMCs. CDR3 bases: TGTGCCAGCAGCCCCGACAGTAACTATGGCTACACCTTC. Translation gives CASSPDSNYGYTF.